One sample yielded the 9 T cell receptor beta chains listed below, sequenced in a study of cytomegalovirus exposure and HLA in healthy donors. The PCR made use of 60 Vbeta and 13 Jbeta primers. TCRdb's copy holds only in-frame clones and misses some; the assay was immunoSEQ multiplex PCR. The table records some 100,000 clones, 70% to 85% of them present only once. The sample taken for sequencing was PBMCs. The receptors stem from a man in his forties or fifties in good health and CMV-seropositive.

The sample holds a few counts of this clone. This chain joins TRBV5-1 and TRBJ2-3; D perhaps matches TRBD2 (5 bases). This CDR3 region has 13 residues. Germline loops: CDR1 SGHRS, CDR2 YFSETQ. Trimming shortened V by 0 bases and J by 5 bases, and 7 bases separated the two germline ends. The CDR3 protein is CASSLVAGDTQYF. In nucleotides, the CDR3 is TGCGCCAGCAGCTTGGTTGCGGGAGATACGCAGTATTTT. Supplemented by reference TRBV5-1 and TRBJ2-3, the full variable domain reads KAGVTQTPRYLIKTRGQQVTLSCSPISGHRSVSWYQQTPGQGLQFLFEYFSETQRNKGNFPGRFSGRQFSNSRSEMNVSTLELGDSALYLCASSLVAGDTQYFGPGTRLTVL.

The rearrangement links TRBV9 to TRBJ2-1; 8 bases are shared with TRBD1. The CDR3 sequence is 17 residues long. Per germline, CDR1 SGDLS and CDR2 YYNGEE. V shed 3 bases, J shed 0 bases, and the junction held 8 bases outside the gene matches. The CDR3 loop reads CASSALGTGSSYNEQFF. The CDR3 nucleotides are TGTGCCAGCAGCGCTTTGGGGACAGGCAGCTCCTACAATGAGCAGTTCTTC. Supplemented by reference TRBV9 and TRBJ2-1, the full variable domain reads DSGVTQTPKHLITATGQRVTLRCSPRSGDLSVYWYQQSLDQGLQFLIQYYNGEERAKGNILERFSAQQFPDLHSELNLSSLELGDSALYFCASSALGTGSSYNEQFFGPGTRLTVL.

The V call is TRBV2, the J call TRBJ2-5; 9 nucleotides align to TRBD1. CDR1 and CDR2 (germline): SNHLY, FYNNEI. The CDR3 has 15 amino acids. J was trimmed by 4 bases and V by 6 bases; bases with no gene match: 9. CDR3 sequence (DNA): TGTGCCAGCAGCCGGGACAGGGACTTAGGAGAGACCCAGTACTTC. This gives the protein CASSRDRDLGETQYF.

A note on this clone: Different DNA sequences within this sample yield the same CDR3. V is TRBV28 and J is TRBJ1-1, with D perhaps TRBD1 (5 bases). The V end lost 6 bases, the J end lost 10 bases, and 18 bases lay between the germline ends. CDR3 size: 13 residues. From germline, CDR1 is MDHEN and CDR2 SYDVKM. The CDR3 here is CASSLKPGLGAFF. The CDR3 bases are TGTGCCAGCAGCCTAAAACCGGGACTAGGAGCTTTCTTT.

V and J are TRBV4-3 and TRBJ2-1; 8 bases are shared with TRBD2. This CDR3 has 15 residues. After removal of 0 bases from V and 4 bases from J, the junction contained 2 bases not matched to a gene. CDR1 and CDR2 from the germline V gene are LGHNA and YSLEER. The CDR3 is CASSQETSGYNEQFF. As DNA, the CDR3 is TGCGCCAGCAGCCAAGAAACTAGCGGATACAATGAGCAGTTCTTC.

The rearrangement links TRBV5-5 to TRBJ2-3, with D possibly being TRBD2 (5 bases). This CDR3 comprises 15 residues. V lost 5 bases, J lost 4 bases, and 17 bases lay in between. CDR1 is SGHKS and CDR2 is YYEKEE in the germline V gene (reference sequence). The CDR3 DNA is TGTGCCAGCAGTATACAGCTTTTGCGGGCAGATACGCAGTATTTT. Translating it yields CASSIQLLRADTQYF.

The chain is built from TRBV28 and TRBJ1-5, with 11 bases aligning to TRBD1. CDR3 length: 17 residues. Germline V lookup: CDR1 MDHEN, CDR2 SYDVKM. V was clipped by 6 bases and J by 0 bases; unmatched bases: 7. CDR3 region: CASRRWTGGLSNQPQHF. The CDR3 DNA reads TGTGCCAGCAGGCGATGGACAGGGGGCCTTAGCAATCAGCCCCAGCATTTT. Combining the CDR3 with reference TRBV28 and TRBJ1-5 gives the whole variable domain DVKVTQSSRYLVKRTGEKVFLECVQDMDHENMFWYRQDPGLGLRLIYFSYDVKMKEKGDIPEGYSVSREKKERFSLILESASTNQTSMYLCASRRWTGGLSNQPQHFGDGTRLSIL.

V and J are TRBV9 and TRBJ2-5; 11 nucleotides line up with TRBD1. The germline V gene encodes CDR1 SGDLS and CDR2 YYNGEE. The CDR3 is 17 residues long. Losses at the gene ends were 0 bases for V and 1 base for J; bases not matched to a gene: 5. CDR3 coding DNA: TGTGCCAGCAGCGTAGCCACCGGGACAGGGGGCCAAGAGACCCAGTACTTC. Translated: CASSVATGTGGQETQYF.

This rearrangement joins TRBV7-9 to TRBJ2-1, with D maybe TRBD2 (6 bases). CDR1 and CDR2 (germline): SEHNR, FQNEAQ (reference sequence). Trimming pared 5 bases from V and 6 bases from J, leaving 11 bases between. This CDR3 has 13 amino acids. For the CDR3, the DNA is TGTGCCAGCAGCCAGGGACTTTTCAATGAGCAGTTCTTC. It encodes CASSQGLFNEQFF.